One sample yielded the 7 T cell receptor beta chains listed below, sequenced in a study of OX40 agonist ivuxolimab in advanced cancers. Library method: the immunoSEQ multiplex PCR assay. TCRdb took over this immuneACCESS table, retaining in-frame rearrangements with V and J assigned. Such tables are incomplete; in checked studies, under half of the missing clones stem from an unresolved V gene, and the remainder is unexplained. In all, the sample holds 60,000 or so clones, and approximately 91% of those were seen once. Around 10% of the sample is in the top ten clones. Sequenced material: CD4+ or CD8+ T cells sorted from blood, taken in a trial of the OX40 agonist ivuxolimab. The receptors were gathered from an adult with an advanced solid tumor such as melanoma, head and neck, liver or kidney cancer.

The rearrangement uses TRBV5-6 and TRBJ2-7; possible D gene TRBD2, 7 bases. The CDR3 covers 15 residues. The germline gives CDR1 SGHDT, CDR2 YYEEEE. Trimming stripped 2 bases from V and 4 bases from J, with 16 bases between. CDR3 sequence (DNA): TGTGCCAGCAGCTTACGGTGGGGGGGCGGATACGAGCAGTACGTC. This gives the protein CASSLRWGGGYEQYV.

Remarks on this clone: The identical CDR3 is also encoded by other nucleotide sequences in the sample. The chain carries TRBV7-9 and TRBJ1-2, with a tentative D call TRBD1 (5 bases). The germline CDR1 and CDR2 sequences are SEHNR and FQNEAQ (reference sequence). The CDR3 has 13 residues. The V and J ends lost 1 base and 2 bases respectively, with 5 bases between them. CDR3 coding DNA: TGTGCCAGCAGCTTAGGGGGGAACTATGGCTACACCTTC. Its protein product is CASSLGGNYGYTF.

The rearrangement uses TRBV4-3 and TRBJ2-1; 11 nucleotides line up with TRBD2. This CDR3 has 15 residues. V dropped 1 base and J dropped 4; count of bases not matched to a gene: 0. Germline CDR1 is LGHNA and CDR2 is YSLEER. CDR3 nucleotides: TGCGCCAGCAGCCAAGGGACTAGCGGGTACAATGAGCAGTTCTTC. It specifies CASSQGTSGYNEQFF.

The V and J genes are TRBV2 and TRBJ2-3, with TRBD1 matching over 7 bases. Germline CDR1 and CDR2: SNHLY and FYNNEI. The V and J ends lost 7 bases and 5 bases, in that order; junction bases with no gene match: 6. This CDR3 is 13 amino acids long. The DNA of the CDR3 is TGTGCCAGCAAGGGGGACAGTGAAGATACGCAGTATTTT. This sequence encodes CASKGDSEDTQYF. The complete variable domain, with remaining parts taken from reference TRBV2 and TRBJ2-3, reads EPEVTQTPSHQVTQMGQEVILRCVPISNHLYFYWYRQILGQKVEFLVSFYNNEISEKSEIFDDQFSVERPDGSNFTLKIRSTKLEDSAMYFCASKGDSEDTQYFGPGTRLTVL.

This chain's CDR3 is CASRDPGYEQYF. Here the CDR3 DNA reads TGTGCCAGCAGGGACCCAGGCTACGAGCAGTACTTC. The chain combines TRBV28 with TRBJ2-7; D is unclear. The CDR3 spans 12 residues. V dropped 6 bases and J dropped 3 bases, with 9 bases sitting between them. Looked up from germline, CDR1 is MDHEN and CDR2 is SYDVKM.

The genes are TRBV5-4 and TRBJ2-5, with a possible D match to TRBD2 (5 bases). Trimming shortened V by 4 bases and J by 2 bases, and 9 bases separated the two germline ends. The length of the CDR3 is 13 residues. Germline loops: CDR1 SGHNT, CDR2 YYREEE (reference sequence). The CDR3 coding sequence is TGTGCCAGCAGCCAGTGGGAGCAAGAGACCCAGTACTTC. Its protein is CASSQWEQETQYF.

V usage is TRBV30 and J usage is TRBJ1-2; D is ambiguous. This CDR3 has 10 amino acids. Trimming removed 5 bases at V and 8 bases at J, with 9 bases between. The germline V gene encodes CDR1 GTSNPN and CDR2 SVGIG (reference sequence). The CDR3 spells CAWPSHGYTF. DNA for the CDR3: TGTGCCTGGCCCTCCCACGGCTACACCTTC.